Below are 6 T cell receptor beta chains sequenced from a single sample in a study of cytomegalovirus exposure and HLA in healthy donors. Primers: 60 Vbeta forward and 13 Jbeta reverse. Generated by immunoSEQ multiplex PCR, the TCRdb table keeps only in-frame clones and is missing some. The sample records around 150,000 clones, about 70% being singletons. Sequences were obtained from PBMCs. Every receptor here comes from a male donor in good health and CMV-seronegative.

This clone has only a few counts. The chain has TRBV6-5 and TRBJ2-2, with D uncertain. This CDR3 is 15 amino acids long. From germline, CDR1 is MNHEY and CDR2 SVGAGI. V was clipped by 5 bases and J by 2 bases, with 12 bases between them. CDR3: CASSPFRSNTGELFF. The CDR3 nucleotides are TGTGCCAGCAGTCCATTCCGCAGTAACACCGGGGAGCTGTTTTTT.

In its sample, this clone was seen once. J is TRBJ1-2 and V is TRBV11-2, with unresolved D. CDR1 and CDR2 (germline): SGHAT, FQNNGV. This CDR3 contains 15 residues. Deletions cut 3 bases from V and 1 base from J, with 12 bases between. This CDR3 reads CASSFGRGINYGYTF. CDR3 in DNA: TGTGCCAGCAGCTTCGGTCGGGGAATTAACTATGGCTACACCTTC.

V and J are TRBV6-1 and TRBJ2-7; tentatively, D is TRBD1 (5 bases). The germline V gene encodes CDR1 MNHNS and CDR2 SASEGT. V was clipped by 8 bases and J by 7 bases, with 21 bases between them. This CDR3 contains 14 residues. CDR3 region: CASSPSQGWREQYF. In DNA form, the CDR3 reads TGTGCCAGCTCCCCGAGTCAGGGTTGGCGGGAGCAGTACTTC.

CDR3 loop: CASSQTGDEQYF. The CDR3 DNA sequence: TGTGCCAGCAGTCAAACAGGGGACGAGCAGTACTTC. This sequence joins TRBV6-5 and TRBJ2-7, with TRBD1 matching over 7 bases. CDR3 length: 12 residues. V was pared by 5 bases and J by 5 bases, with 3 bases of the junction left unmatched. Germline V gene sequence: CDR1 MNHEY, CDR2 SVGAGI.

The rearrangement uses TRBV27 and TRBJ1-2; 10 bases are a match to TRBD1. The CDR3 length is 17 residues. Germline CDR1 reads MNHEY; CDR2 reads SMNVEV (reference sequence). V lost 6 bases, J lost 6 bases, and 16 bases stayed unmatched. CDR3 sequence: CASSRGPGQGIIHGYTF. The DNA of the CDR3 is TGTGCCAGCAGCCGTGGGCCGGGACAGGGGATCATCCATGGCTACACCTTC.

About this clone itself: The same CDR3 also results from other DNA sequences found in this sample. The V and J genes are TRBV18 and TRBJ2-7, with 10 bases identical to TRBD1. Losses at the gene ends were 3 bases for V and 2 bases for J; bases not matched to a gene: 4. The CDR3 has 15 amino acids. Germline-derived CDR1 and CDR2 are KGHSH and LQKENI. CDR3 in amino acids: CASSPSDRGPYEQYF. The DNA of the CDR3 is TGTGCCAGCTCACCCTCCGACAGGGGGCCCTACGAGCAGTACTTC.